One sample yielded the 2 T cell receptor beta chains listed below, sequenced in a study of response to subunit inactivated influenza vaccine. TCRdb analysed the RT-PCR reads with MiXCR anew, one entry per CDR3 protein. The profile shows fewer than 200,000 distinct CDR3 sequences, about 9% of them singletons. The material sequenced was non-naive T cells sorted from PBMCs, taken on the day of vaccination. These receptors all come from a man over 45 who received an inactivated influenza vaccine.

This clonotype was found a few times. The gene calls are TRBV12-3 or TRBV12-4 and TRBJ2-7, with a weak D call TRBD2 (7 bases). CDR3 length: 12 amino acids. Trimming took off 8 bases at V and 3 bases at J, with 11 bases between the two ends. CDR3 sequence reads: CASRRGHYEQYF. The CDR3 coding sequence is TGTGCCAGCCGGCGGGGGCACTACGAGCAGTACTTC.

V usage is TRBV9 and J usage is TRBJ1-1; D ambiguous. The V gene lost 0 bases and the J gene lost 10 bases, with 19 bases spanning the gap. The length of the CDR3 is 15 residues. The germline CDR1 and CDR2 sequences are SGDLS and YYNGEE. CDR3 sequence: CASSVGNGGSSIAFF. The CDR3 DNA is TGTGCCAGCAGCGTAGGCAATGGAGGTTCCTCTATAGCTTTCTTT.